These 31 T cell receptor beta chains share one sample of origin, sequenced in a study of blood T cells in healthy people across ages. Combining a sample-barcoded 5' primer with a J-beta primer mix, a second PCR ran for roughly 7 to 12 cycles. TCRdb recomputed calls from the 5' RACE reads with MiXCR, one row per CDR3 protein. The repertoire consists of 1.5 million to 2 million distinct CDR3 sequences, with approximately 28% occurring once and the leading ten covering 7.7%. Input material: blood. Receptor source: a woman aged 25 to 45 in good health.

At least ten counts were recorded for this clonotype. The chain uses TRBV29-1 and TRBJ2-7, with TRBD1 as a possible D gene (6 bases). Between the trimmed V and J ends, which lost 7 bases and 2 bases, there was a span of 15 bases. There are 13 residues in the CDR3. Germline CDR1 is SQVTM and CDR2 is ANQGSEA. The CDR3 DNA reads TGCAGCGCTGCTGGTAGGACAGCCTACGAGCAGTACTTC. As protein: CSAAGRTAYEQYF.

CDR3 sequence: CASTPDRTHTEAFF. CDR3 sequence (DNA): TGTGCCAGCACCCCCGACAGGACTCACACTGAAGCTTTCTTT. The chain is built from TRBV12-3 or TRBV12-4 and TRBJ1-1, with D tentatively TRBD1 (6 bases). The CDR3 covers 14 residues. The V and J ends lost 7 bases and 3 bases respectively, with 15 bases between them.

This clonotype was recorded at least ten times. The V gene is TRBV7-2, the J gene TRBJ2-1; 7 nucleotides match TRBD1. Trimming removed 3 bases from V and 7 bases from J; junction bases left unmatched: 3. This CDR3 has 13 residues. The germline V gene encodes CDR1 SGHTA and CDR2 FQGNSA. The CDR3 loop reads CASSFGTVNEQFF. The CDR3 coding sequence is TGTGCCAGCAGCTTCGGGACAGTTAATGAGCAGTTCTTC.

There are a few counts of this clonotype. V usage is TRBV15 and J usage is TRBJ2-3, with D perhaps TRBD2 (6 bases). V lost 3 bases, J lost 2 bases, and 18 bases lay in between. The CDR3 sequence is 17 residues long. Germline-derived CDR1 and CDR2 are LNHNV and YYDKDF (reference sequence). The CDR3 loop reads CATSRRVRLDPTDTQYF. CDR3 nucleotide sequence: TGTGCCACCAGCAGGCGGGTCCGACTAGACCCCACAGATACGCAGTATTTT.

The table lists this clonotype with a few counts. The chain combines TRBV7-9 with TRBJ1-2; no firm D call. Germline assignment: CDR1 SEHNR and CDR2 FQNEAQ (reference sequence). The CDR3 consists of 17 residues. The V gene lost 4 bases and the J gene lost 4 bases, with 22 bases spanning the gap. CDR3 coding DNA: TGTGCCAGCAGCTCAACCCTTAGGTTCAGGATGGGCTATGGCTACACCTTC. This encodes CASSSTLRFRMGYGYTF.

This clonotype was seen at least ten times. This rearrangement joins TRBV27 to TRBJ1-2; D is unresolved. The germline V and J ends were trimmed by 5 bases and 8 bases, with 15 bases remaining between them. The CDR3 covers 13 residues. Per the germline V gene, CDR1 is MNHEY and CDR2 is SMNVEV (reference sequence). The CDR3 spells CASSDLGGRGYTF. In nucleotides, the CDR3 is TGTGCCAGCAGTGACCTTGGAGGGCGCGGCTACACCTTC.

The rearrangement joins TRBV12-3 or TRBV12-4 to TRBJ2-3; 7 bases are shared with TRBD2. The length of the CDR3 is 15 residues. Unmatched junction bases numbered 8, after V lost 4 bases and J lost 4 bases. CDR3 DNA: TGTGCCAGCAGTTATCCGCGGGGGATGGCAGATACGCAGTATTTT. Translation: CASSYPRGMADTQYF.

In its sample, this clonotype was seen a few times. The chain links TRBV29-1 to TRBJ2-3; 14 positions agree with TRBD2. This CDR3 is 15 amino acids long. V dropped 5 bases and J dropped 5; count of bases not matched to a gene: 6. Looked up from germline, CDR1 is SQVTM and CDR2 is ANQGSEA. As DNA, the CDR3 is TGCAGCGTTTGGACTAGCGGGAGGATAAAAGATACGCAGTATTTT. Its protein is CSVWTSGRIKDTQYF.

This clonotype was seen a handful of times. The chain is built from TRBV12-3 or TRBV12-4 and TRBJ1-5; 7 nucleotides agree with TRBD1. CDR3 length: 16 residues. Unmatched junction bases numbered 4, after V lost 0 bases and J lost 2 bases. CDR3 coding DNA: TGTGCCAGCAGTTTAGCGGGGACAGTTGGCAATCAGCCCCAGCATTTT. Its translation is CASSLAGTVGNQPQHF.

CDR3 sequence reads: CASRVEGALYGYTF. CDR3 coding DNA: TGTGCCAGCAGGGTTGAAGGGGCCTTGTATGGCTACACCTTC. This chain connects TRBV2 to TRBJ1-2; perhaps TRBD1 as D (5 bases). Germline loops: CDR1 SNHLY, CDR2 FYNNEI. This CDR3 is built from 14 residues. Trimming removed 6 bases from V and 5 bases from J, with 16 bases in between.

The chain carries TRBV21-1 and TRBJ1-1. TRBV21-1 is termed a pseudogene. The CDR3 is 14 amino acids. The CDR3 nucleotides read TGTGCCAGCAGCAAAGTAAAGAGGTACCCCGAAGCTTTCTTT. Residues: CASSKVKRYPEAFF.

V is TRBV20-1 and J is TRBJ2-7; TRBD2 matches at 7 bases. The germline gives CDR1 DFQATT, CDR2 SNEGSKA (reference sequence). V trimming: 0 bases; J trimming: 3 bases; junction bases outside the gene matches: 8. There are 15 residues in the CDR3. CDR3 loop: CSARDLLASNYEQYF. The CDR3 bases are TGCAGTGCTAGAGATCTACTAGCGAGCAACTACGAGCAGTACTTC.

This clonotype was observed at least ten times. This chain connects TRBV6-5 to TRBJ2-7, with TRBD2 matching over 8 bases. CDR3 length: 12 amino acids. CDR1 MNHEY and CDR2 SVGAGI come from the germline V gene. Trimming removed 5 bases from V and 6 bases from J; junction bases left unmatched: 3. Here the CDR3 DNA reads TGTGCCAGCAGTCGAACTAGCGGCGAGCAGTACTTC. It encodes CASSRTSGEQYF.

In its sample, this clonotype was seen a few times. This chain joins TRBV19 and TRBJ1-2; D is undetermined. This CDR3 contains 11 residues. The ends were cut back, 4 bases at V and 5 bases at J, with 5 bases in the middle. Germline CDR1 is LNHDA and CDR2 is SQIVND (reference sequence). CDR3 in amino acids: CASSKSYGYTF. In DNA form, the CDR3 reads TGTGCCAGTAGTAAATCTTATGGCTACACCTTC.

This chain links TRBV29-1 with TRBJ1-2, with TRBD1 identical over 12 bases. This CDR3 spans 13 amino acids. The V gene's germline CDR1 is SQVTM and CDR2 ANQGSEA. V dropped 4 bases and J dropped 8; count of bases not matched to a gene: 5. CDR3 sequence (DNA): TGCAGCGTTGGGGGACAGGGGGCAGGAGGCTACACCTTC. Residues: CSVGGQGAGGYTF.

The chain employs TRBV6-6 and TRBJ1-1; D call uncertain. The germline CDR1 and CDR2 sequences are MNHNY and SVGAGI (reference sequence). CDR3 length: 12 amino acids. V lost 5 bases and J lost 3, with 7 bases in between. This chain's CDR3 is CASSATYTEAFF. In nucleotides, the CDR3 is TGTGCCAGCAGTGCCACTTACACTGAAGCTTTCTTT.

To note about this clonotype: This may arise from a read error, as a much more abundant clone is one base away. The chain recombines TRBV12-3 or TRBV12-4 with TRBJ2-3; D call uncertain. The CDR3 has 10 residues. The CDR3 bases are TGTGTCAGCAGTTTGACTCGCTCGTATTTT. Translation gives CVSSLTRSYF.

This clonotype showed up just a few times. J is TRBJ2-7 and V is TRBV5-5; D gene uncertain. The CDR3 runs 14 residues. Looked up from germline, CDR1 is SGHKS and CDR2 is YYEKEE (reference sequence). V lost 4 bases and J 2 bases, leaving 13 bases between the germline ends. The DNA for the CDR3 is TGTGCCAGCAGCCTTAATCAAAGCCCCTACGAGCAGTACTTC. It is translated as CASSLNQSPYEQYF.

This clonotype turned up a few times. The chain combines TRBV5-1 with TRBJ2-3; perhaps D is TRBD1 or TRBD2 (5 bases each). CDR3 length: 16 amino acids. The V and J ends lost 1 base and 0 bases respectively, with 12 bases between them. Germline CDR1 reads SGHRS; CDR2 reads YFSETQ. CDR3 sequence: CASSLSPGTSTDTQYF. The CDR3 DNA is TGCGCCAGCAGCTTGAGTCCTGGGACCAGCACAGATACGCAGTATTTT.

This clonotype was detected many times. The V call is TRBV18, the J call TRBJ2-7; a weak D match, TRBD1 (5 bases). The CDR3 runs 13 residues. Germline-derived CDR1 and CDR2 are KGHSH and LQKENI. Trimming took 5 bases from V and 6 from J, leaving 14 bases between them. CDR3 sequence: CASSASPQGEQYF. The DNA of the CDR3 is TGTGCCAGCTCAGCATCACCCCAGGGCGAGCAGTACTTC.

The table lists this clonotype with many counts. The chain employs TRBV5-1 and TRBJ2-3; the D is unclear. Germline values: CDR1 SGHRS, CDR2 YFSETQ. CDR3 length: 13 amino acids. V was trimmed by 0 bases and J by 4 bases, leaving 6 bases between them. DNA of the CDR3: TGCGCCAGCAGCTTGGACGCGGCAGATACGCAGTATTTT. Amino acid sequence: CASSLDAADTQYF. Full variable domain (remainder filled in from reference TRBV5-1 and TRBJ2-3): KAGVTQTPRYLIKTRGQQVTLSCSPISGHRSVSWYQQTPGQGLQFLFEYFSETQRNKGNFPGRFSGRQFSNSRSEMNVSTLELGDSALYLCASSLDAADTQYFGPGTRLTVL.

V is TRBV7-4 and J is TRBJ2-7; 9 bases agree with TRBD2. V was pared by 2 bases and J by 6 bases, with 8 bases of the junction left unmatched. CDR3 size: 15 residues. Germline lookup yields CDR1 SGHVT and CDR2 SQSDAQ. CDR3 in DNA: TGTGCCAGCAGCTTAAATCTTAGCGGGAGTTCCGAGCAGTACTTC. Translation gives CASSLNLSGSSEQYF.

The table lists this clonotype with a few counts. The chain links TRBV6-5 to TRBJ1-2, with TRBD1 identical over 7 bases. The ends lost 6 bases at V and 6 bases at J; junction bases unmatched: 4. Germline-derived CDR1 and CDR2 are MNHEY and SVGAGI. This CDR3 has 12 amino acids. This CDR3 reads CASRLRGDGYTF. CDR3 DNA sequence: TGTGCCAGCAGGCTCAGGGGGGATGGCTACACCTTC.

This clonotype was picked up many times. The CDR3 region is CSARETLSGANVLTF. For the CDR3, the DNA is TGCAGTGCTAGGGAAACTCTATCTGGGGCCAACGTCCTGACTTTC. V gene TRBV20-1 combines with J gene TRBJ2-6; no clear D. CDR3 length: 15 amino acids. Germline V lookup: CDR1 DFQATT, CDR2 SNEGSKA (reference sequence). The ends were cut back, 3 bases at V and 1 base at J, with 10 bases in the middle.

This chain joins TRBV6-5 and TRBJ2-7; no definite D call. The CDR3 length is 15 residues. Germline-derived CDR1 and CDR2 are MNHEY and SVGAGI. Trimming took off 0 bases at V and 0 bases at J, with 9 bases between the two ends. The CDR3 nucleotides read TGTGCCAGCAGTTACTCTGGCCAGCGCTCCTACGAGCAGTACTTC. Translating gives CASSYSGQRSYEQYF.

The V and J genes are TRBV6-2 or TRBV6-3 and TRBJ2-7; D ambiguous. Trimming cost V 2 bases and J 9 bases, with 8 bases left between them. CDR1 is MNHEY, CDR2 SVGEGT, per germline. CDR3 length equals 11 residues. The CDR3 sequence is CASSYGWWQYF. As DNA, the CDR3 is TGTGCCAGCAGTTACGGGTGGTGGCAGTACTTC.

The chain employs TRBV2 and TRBJ2-4, with D possibly being TRBD1 (6 bases). V was clipped by 0 bases and J by 13 bases, with 16 bases between them. The CDR3 has 14 residues. The germline gives CDR1 SNHLY, CDR2 FYNNEI. The CDR3 loop reads CASSEANRQEEQYF. CDR3 in DNA: TGTGCCAGCAGTGAAGCCAACCGACAGGAAGAGCAGTACTTC.

This clonotype was observed a few times. J is TRBJ2-3 and V is TRBV4-3; 11 nucleotides match TRBD2. Looked up from germline, CDR1 is LGHNA and CDR2 is YSLEER. CDR3 length: 19 residues. J lost 6 bases, V lost 0 bases, and 14 bases had no gene match. DNA of the CDR3: TGCGCCAGCAGCCAAGATCTTCAGAGGGCTAGCGGGAGGAGGGATACGCAGTATTTT. This sequence encodes CASSQDLQRASGRRDTQYF.

V and J are TRBV7-2 and TRBJ1-2, with 8 bases lining up with TRBD1. Trimming took 5 bases from V and 0 from J; bases not matched to a gene: 11. Germline V gene lookup returns CDR1 SGHTA and CDR2 FQGNSA. The CDR3 is 17 residues long. CDR3: CASSPETGDQSNYGYTF. The CDR3 DNA reads as TGTGCCAGCAGCCCAGAGACAGGGGACCAATCTAACTATGGCTACACCTTC. Full variable domain (outside the CDR3, taken from reference TRBV7-2 and TRBJ1-2): GAGVSQSPSNKVTEKGKDVELRCDPISGHTALYWYRQSLGQGLEFLIYFQGNSAPDKSGLPSDRFSAERTGGSVSTLTIQRTQQEDSAVYLCASSPETGDQSNYGYTFGSGTRLTVV.

The chain employs TRBV12-3 or TRBV12-4 and TRBJ2-1, with TRBD2 identical over 14 bases. This CDR3 comprises 16 residues. V gave up 5 bases and J gave up 6 bases; unmatched junction bases: 6. The CDR3 reads CASSAPGLAGVNEQFF. The DNA for the CDR3 is TGTGCCAGCAGTGCCCCGGGACTAGCGGGGGTCAATGAGCAGTTCTTC.

With regard to this clonotype: Relative to the germline gene, one junction end is altered; a read error may explain this. The chain is built from TRBV6-5 and TRBJ2-3, with TRBD1 matching over 8 bases. This CDR3 contains 15 residues. CDR1 and CDR2 (germline): MNHEY, SVGAGI. CDR3 sequence: CASSRTGLSIDTQYF. DNA for the CDR3: TGTGCCAGCAGCCGGACAGGGCTAAGCATAGATACGCAGTATTTT.